This TCR beta chain was identified during a study of blood T cell repertoires in COVID-19. Data came from immunoSEQ multiplex PCR; TCRdb stores just in-frame clones and leaves some out. The sample has about 77,000 clones, about 92% seen once. In this sample, this clone turned up a few times. What was sequenced was peripheral blood. The clonotype was recovered from a woman of 80 years or more with active or convalescent COVID-19.

For the CDR3, the DNA is TGCGCCAGCAGCTTGGAGGGACAGTGGAGCACTGAAGCTTTCTTT. As protein: CASSLEGQWSTEAFF. The chain combines TRBV5-1 with TRBJ1-1, with 7 bases that match TRBD1. The ends lost 0 bases at V and 4 bases at J; junction bases unmatched: 6. From germline, CDR1 is SGHRS and CDR2 YFSETQ. CDR3 length equals 15 residues.